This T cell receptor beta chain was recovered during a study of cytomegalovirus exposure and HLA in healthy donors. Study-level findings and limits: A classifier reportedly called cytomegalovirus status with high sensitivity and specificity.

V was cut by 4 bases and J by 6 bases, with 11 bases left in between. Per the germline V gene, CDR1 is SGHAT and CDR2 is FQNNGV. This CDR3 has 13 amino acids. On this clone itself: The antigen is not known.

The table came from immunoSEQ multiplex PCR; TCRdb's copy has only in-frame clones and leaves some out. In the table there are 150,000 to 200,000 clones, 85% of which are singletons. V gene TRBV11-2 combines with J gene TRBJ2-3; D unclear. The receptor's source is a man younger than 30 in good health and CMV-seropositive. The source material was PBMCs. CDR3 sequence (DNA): TGTGCCAGCAGCTCGACTTGGGTTGATACGCAGTATTTT. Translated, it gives CASSSTWVDTQYF.